Presented here are 3 T cell receptor beta chains from one specimen sequenced in a study of T cells expressing NK-cell markers. TCRdb reanalyzed the 5' RACE reads, giving one entry per CDR3 protein sequence and no DNA. The sample table sets out approximately 150,000 distinct CDR3 sequences. Sequenced material: blood T cells: a sorted CD56 or NKG2C T cell subset, CD4+ or CD8+ T cells, or bulk PBMC T cells (not recorded which). The receptor source for this set is a man between 18 and 29 years old in good health.

Here the CDR3 reads CVGWGLRPQHF. The chain couples TRBV19 to TRBJ1-5; the D call of TRBD1 rests on TCRdb alone, since no DNA is present to check it. In germline, CDR1 is LNHDA, CDR2 SQIVND (reference sequence). There are 11 residues in the CDR3.

The CDR3 loop is CASSYTRGTGFYEQFF. This chain links TRBV6-5 with TRBJ2-1; there is no DNA to check the TCRdb D call of TRBD1. Germline V gene data show CDR1 as MNHEY and CDR2 as SVGAGI. The CDR3 has 16 residues.

The V call is TRBV30, the J call TRBJ2-7; TCRdb selects TRBD1, and the lack of DNA leaves this call unchecked. CDR1 and CDR2 (germline): GTSNPN, SVGIG (reference sequence). The CDR3 extends over 16 amino acids. The CDR3 loop reads CAWSLGTALSSYEQYF.